A single sample gave rise to the 21 T cell receptor beta chains below, sequenced in a study of CD8 T cells in Susac syndrome. The RNA input was roughly 0.45 to 1 ug, and it was reverse transcribed with random hexamers. TCRdb ran MiXCR on the immunoSEQ multiplex PCR reads and lists one entry per CDR3 protein. The data show more than 100,000 distinct CDR3 sequences, about 95% seen once. Sequencing input: CD4+ T cells from PBMCs. The receptors derive from a human donor in good health.

The genes are TRBV4-2 and TRBJ2-7; D not certain. Germline assignment: CDR1 LGHNA and CDR2 YNFKEQ. V was trimmed by 5 bases and J by 5 bases, leaving 13 bases between them. The CDR3 sequence is 13 residues long. The CDR3, as DNA: TGTGCCAGCAGCTCACGGTCGGGCGACGAGCAGTACTTC. Translated, it gives CASSSRSGDEQYF.

The chain couples TRBV20-1 to TRBJ2-5; a possible D gene is TRBD2 (5 bases). CDR1 and CDR2 (germline): DFQATT, SNEGSKA (reference sequence). The CDR3 is made up of 10 amino acids. Between the trimmed V and J ends, which lost 5 bases and 4 bases, there was a span of 5 bases. As DNA, the CDR3 is TGCAGTGCTGCGGGAGAGACCCAGTACTTC. Translation gives CSAAGETQYF.

This chain connects TRBV20-1 to TRBJ1-5; D is undetermined. Germline V gene sequence: CDR1 DFQATT, CDR2 SNEGSKA (reference sequence). Trimming stripped 6 bases from V and 10 bases from J, with 13 bases between. CDR3 length equals 11 residues. CDR3 in amino acids: CSAPGGGPQHF. For the CDR3, the DNA is TGCAGTGCCCCTGGCGGAGGACCCCAGCATTTT.

The chain joins TRBV29-1 to TRBJ1-5; D may be TRBD1 (5 bases). Trimming took 4 bases from V and 7 from J, leaving 11 bases between them. Per germline, CDR1 SQVTM and CDR2 ANQGSEA. The CDR3 is made up of 12 amino acids. The CDR3 DNA reads as TGCAGCGTTGGTGAAGGGGACCAGCCCCAGCATTTT. Protein sequence: CSVGEGDQPQHF. The complete variable domain, with remaining parts taken from reference TRBV29-1 and TRBJ1-5, reads SAVISQKPSRDICQRGTSLTIQCQVDSQVTMMFWYRQQPGQSLTLIATANQGSEATYESGFVIDKFPISRPNLTFSTLTVSNMSPEDSSIYLCSVGEGDQPQHFGDGTRLSIL.

V usage is TRBV6-1 and J usage is TRBJ2-1; no reliable D call. Trimming removed 6 bases at V and 6 bases at J, with 6 bases between. Germline CDR1 reads MNHNS; CDR2 reads SASEGT. The CDR3 spans 11 residues. The CDR3 loop reads CASSERNEQFF. In DNA, the CDR3 is TGTGCCAGCAGCGAGCGCAATGAGCAGTTCTTC.

The CDR3 region has the DNA TGTGCCAGCAGCGATCCAGCCCGCGGACTAGGAGCCTACAATGAGCAGTTCTTC. Translating gives CASSDPARGLGAYNEQFF. This chain joins TRBV7-9 and TRBJ2-1, with 7 bases fitting TRBD2. The germline V gene encodes CDR1 SEHNR and CDR2 FQNEAQ (reference sequence). The CDR3 spans 18 residues. The junction had 15 bases not matched to a gene; V was cut back by 5 bases and J by 2 bases.

The CDR3 DNA follows: TGTGCCAGCACCCGACAGTCGACCTCCTACGAGCAGTACTTC. This translates into CASTRQSTSYEQYF. V and J are TRBV3-1 and TRBJ2-7, with D perhaps TRBD1 (5 bases). The V gene's germline CDR1 is LGHDT and CDR2 YNNKEL (reference sequence). Trimming left V 7 bases short and J 0 bases short, with 13 bases between. The length of the CDR3 is 14 residues.

The rearrangement links TRBV6-1 to TRBJ1-2; 7 bases are shared with TRBD1. The length of the CDR3 is 13 residues. Germline CDR1 MNHNS, CDR2 SASEGT. The ends lost 8 bases at V and 4 bases at J; junction bases unmatched: 7. DNA of the CDR3: TGTGCCAGCCGAAGCCGGGACAGCTATGGCTACACCTTC. Its translation is CASRSRDSYGYTF.

The chain uses TRBV27 and TRBJ1-1, with D possibly matching TRBD1 (5 bases). The germline V gene encodes CDR1 MNHEY and CDR2 SMNVEV (reference sequence). The V end was cut by 9 bases, the J end by 6 bases, with 20 bases between. CDR3 length: 14 residues. The CDR3 here is CASRPAGVGAEAFF. For the CDR3, the DNA is TGTGCCAGTAGACCCGCGGGGGTTGGCGCTGAAGCTTTCTTT.

The rearrangement uses TRBV12-3 or TRBV12-4 and TRBJ1-5; tentatively, D is TRBD1 (5 bases). The CDR3 runs 15 residues. V gave up 2 bases and J gave up 4 bases, with 12 bases separating them. CDR3 sequence reads: CASSLYGTQNQPQHF. The CDR3 region has the DNA TGTGCCAGCAGTTTATATGGGACTCAGAATCAGCCCCAGCATTTT.

This clonotype occurred once. The chain has TRBV15 and TRBJ2-4, with D possibly matching TRBD1 (5 bases). CDR3 length: 17 amino acids. V was cut by 3 bases and J by 0 bases, with 15 bases left in between. Germline values: CDR1 LNHNV, CDR2 YYDKDF (reference sequence). This chain's CDR3 is CATSSRGAALAKNIQYF. The CDR3 nucleotides read TGTGCCACCAGCAGTCGTGGGGCAGCTCTAGCCAAAAACATTCAGTACTTC.

The chain uses TRBV5-4 and TRBJ2-4; TRBD2 aligns across 10 bases. The CDR3 contains 14 residues. Trimming cost V 4 bases and J 5 bases; bases outside gene matches: 3. CDR1 is SGHNT, CDR2 YYREEE, per germline (reference sequence). In DNA, the CDR3 is TGTGCCAGCAGCCCCGGACTAGCGGAAAACATTCAGTACTTC. Translated: CASSPGLAENIQYF.

V usage is TRBV30 and J usage is TRBJ1-1; TRBD1 might be the D (6 bases). Germline V gene data show CDR1 as GTSNPN and CDR2 as SVGIG (reference sequence). The CDR3 spans 13 residues. V was trimmed by 8 bases and J by 5 bases, leaving 18 bases between them. The CDR3 DNA follows: TGTGCCAGGGACACTCGCGGAAGTACTGAAGCTTTCTTT. Translated, it gives CARDTRGSTEAFF.

The rearrangement joins TRBV3-1 to TRBJ1-1; maybe TRBD1 (6 bases). Germline loops: CDR1 LGHDT, CDR2 YNNKEL (reference sequence). V was clipped by 7 bases and J by 4 bases, with 22 bases between them. This CDR3 spans 16 amino acids. CDR3 region: CASIPGGGGTSTEAFF. As DNA, the CDR3 is TGTGCCAGCATTCCCGGAGGGGGGGGCACGAGCACTGAAGCTTTCTTT.

This clonotype was counted a few times. This sequence joins TRBV27 and TRBJ2-7; D gene ambiguous. The germline V and J ends were trimmed by 4 bases and 0 bases, with 4 bases remaining between them. The CDR3 contains 12 residues. Germline V gene sequence: CDR1 MNHEY, CDR2 SMNVEV (reference sequence). The CDR3 loop reads CASSSYSYEQYF. As DNA, the CDR3 is TGTGCCAGCAGTTCTTACTCCTACGAGCAGTACTTC.

The chain combines TRBV12-3 or TRBV12-4 with TRBJ1-1; weak D call: TRBD1 (5 bases). The CDR3 consists of 13 residues. Trimming left V 3 bases short and J 6 bases short, with 11 bases between. The CDR3 bases are TGTGCCAGCAGTTTTAATGGGGGATCTGAAGCTTTCTTT. Its translation: CASSFNGGSEAFF.

The CDR3 nucleotides read TGTGCCTGGAGTGTACCCGGACTAGCGGGAAGCTACGAGCAGTACTTC. Translation: CAWSVPGLAGSYEQYF. The rearrangement links TRBV30 to TRBJ2-7; 12 nucleotides line up with TRBD2. V was pared by 0 bases and J by 3 bases, with 6 bases of the junction left unmatched. Germline V gene sequence: CDR1 GTSNPN, CDR2 SVGIG (reference sequence). This CDR3 has 16 amino acids.

The V and J genes are TRBV28 and TRBJ2-4, with D hard to call. From germline, CDR1 is MDHEN and CDR2 SYDVKM. This CDR3 has 13 amino acids. V was pared by 5 bases and J by 6 bases, with 11 bases between. CDR3 residues: CASSPKATNIQYF. For the CDR3, the DNA is TGTGCCAGCAGTCCTAAGGCTACAAACATTCAGTACTTC.

The V call is TRBV20-1, the J call TRBJ2-7, with a weak D call TRBD1 (6 bases). Germline CDR1 and CDR2: DFQATT and SNEGSKA (reference sequence). The CDR3 covers 12 residues. V was clipped by 6 bases and J by 3 bases, with 12 bases between them. Here the CDR3 reads CSAPDRNYEQYF. Here the CDR3 DNA reads TGCAGTGCCCCGGACAGAAACTACGAGCAGTACTTC.

The rearrangement links TRBV20-1 to TRBJ2-7, with 7 nucleotides matching TRBD2. V shed 8 bases, J shed 2 bases, and the junction held 9 bases outside the gene matches. Germline V gene lookup returns CDR1 DFQATT and CDR2 SNEGSKA (reference sequence). The CDR3 is made up of 13 amino acids. CDR3 sequence reads: CSPSGTTAYEQYF. The DNA for the CDR3 is TGCAGTCCCTCGGGGACTACGGCCTACGAGCAGTACTTC.

The CDR3 reads CSARGRTSLSYEQYF. The CDR3 nucleotides are TGCAGTGCTAGGGGACGGACTTCCCTCTCCTACGAGCAGTACTTC. The chain uses TRBV20-1 and TRBJ2-7; D is perhaps TRBD1 or TRBD2 (5 bases each). The CDR3 has 15 residues. Germline lookup yields CDR1 DFQATT and CDR2 SNEGSKA (reference sequence). V was cut by 3 bases and J by 0 bases, with 15 bases left in between.